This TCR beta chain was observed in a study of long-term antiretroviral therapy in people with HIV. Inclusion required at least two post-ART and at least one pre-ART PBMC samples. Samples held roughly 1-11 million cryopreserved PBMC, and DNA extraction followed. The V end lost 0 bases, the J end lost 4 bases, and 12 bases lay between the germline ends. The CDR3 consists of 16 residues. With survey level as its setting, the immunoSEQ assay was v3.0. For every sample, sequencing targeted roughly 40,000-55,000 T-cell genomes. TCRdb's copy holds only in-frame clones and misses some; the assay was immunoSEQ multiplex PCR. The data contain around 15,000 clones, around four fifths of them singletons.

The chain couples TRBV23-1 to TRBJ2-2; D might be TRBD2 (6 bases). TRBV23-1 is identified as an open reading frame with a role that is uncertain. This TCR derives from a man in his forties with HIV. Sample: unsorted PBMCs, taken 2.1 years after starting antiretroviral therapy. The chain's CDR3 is CASSQSGRGSTGELFF. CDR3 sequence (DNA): TGCGCCAGCAGTCAATCAGGTCGGGGGAGCACCGGGGAGCTGTTTTTT.